This TCR beta chain appears in the sequencing data of a study of T cell repertoires in cytomegalovirus infection. Each CDR3 protein is one row after TCRdb ran MiXCR on the reads. The sample has about 920,000 distinct CDR3 sequences, approximately 31% seen once; the top ten hold over 13%. This clonotype was seen a handful of times. Its antigen is not identified. J gave up 1 base and V 6 bases, and 3 bases lay outside the gene matches. Germline V gene lookup returns CDR1 MNHNY and CDR2 SVGAGI (reference sequence). The CDR3 consists of 14 residues. The TCR was taken from a human donor in good health (CMV status not recorded). Some clones in this sample may be carry-over from other donors' samples. The sequencing used cultured CD8+ T cells from PBMCs, collected from culture after CMV antigen stimulation. The chain couples TRBV6-6 to TRBJ2-1, with 7 positions matching TRBD1. CDR3 in amino acids: CASRPGQSYNEQFF. CDR3 DNA: TGTGCCAGCAGACCGGGACAGTCCTACAATGAGCAGTTCTTC.